This section outlines one TCR beta chain sequence together with its context. Its antigen target is currently unknown. No base quality information exists; no much larger clone differs at one position. The library was prepared using RT-PCR. The run used an Illumina HiSeq 2500. The raw public data were reprocessed by TCRdb itself: fastp quality trimming at Q25, MiXCR clonotype calling, in-frame beta chains only. Under each unique CDR3 protein, matching rows form one entry showing the most common genes and DNA. This sample has about 240,000 distinct CDR3 sequences in its table, and less than 15% of those were observed once. Of the sample, over 6.5% falls within the top ten clones. Taken from cysteine to phenylalanine, the CDR3 has 17 residues. Just the 51-base CDR3 DNA is kept, in frame starting at base 1. The junction shows trimming of 0 bases on V and 7 bases on J, and the gene matches do not reach 12 bases of it. From the germline V gene, CDR1 is LGHNA and CDR2 is YNFKEQ.

The record originates from a study of response to subunit inactivated influenza vaccine listed by TCRdb under 2018. At the level of the whole study: The study used deep quantitative T cell receptor repertoire profiling to track responses to a trivalent subunit inactivated influenza vaccine.

Study-level results and caveats: The authors proposed that each seasonal influenza vaccination may bring in only a limited number of new T cells.

The specimen was non-naive T cells sorted from PBMCs, collected 14 to 15 days before vaccination. This specimen's cell subset or site label, interpreted: memory T cell fraction. The source of this sequence is a man between 45 and 60 years old who received an inactivated influenza vaccine. Donor details come from another sample of the same person, matched by shared clones. The chain links TRBV4-2 with TRBJ2-3, with 8 bases matching TRBD2. For the CDR3, the sequence is CASSQDPAGTRTYTQYF. The base sequence is TGTGCCAGCAGCCAAGACCCCGCCGGGACTAGGACCTATACGCAGTATTTT.